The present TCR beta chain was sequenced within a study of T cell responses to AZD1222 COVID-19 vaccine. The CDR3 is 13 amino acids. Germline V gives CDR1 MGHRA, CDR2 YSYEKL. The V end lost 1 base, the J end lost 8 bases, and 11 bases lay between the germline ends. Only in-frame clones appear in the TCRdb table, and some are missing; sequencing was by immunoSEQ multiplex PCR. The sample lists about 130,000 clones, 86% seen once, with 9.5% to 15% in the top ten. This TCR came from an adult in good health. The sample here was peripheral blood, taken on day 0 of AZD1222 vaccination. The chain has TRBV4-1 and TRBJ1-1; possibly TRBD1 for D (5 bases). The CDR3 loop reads CASSQGQFPEAFF. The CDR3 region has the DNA TGCGCCAGCAGCCAAGGACAGTTCCCCGAAGCTTTCTTT.